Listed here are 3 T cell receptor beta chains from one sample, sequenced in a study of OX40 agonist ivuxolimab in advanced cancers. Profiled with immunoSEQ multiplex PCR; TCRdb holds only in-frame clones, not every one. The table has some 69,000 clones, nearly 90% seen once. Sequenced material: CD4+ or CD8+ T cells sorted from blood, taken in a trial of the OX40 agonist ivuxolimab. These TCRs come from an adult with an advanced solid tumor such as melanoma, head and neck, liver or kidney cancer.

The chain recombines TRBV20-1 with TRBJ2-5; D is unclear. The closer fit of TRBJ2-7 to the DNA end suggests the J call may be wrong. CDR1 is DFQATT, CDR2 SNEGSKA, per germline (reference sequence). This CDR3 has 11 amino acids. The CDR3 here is CSASRTYEQYF. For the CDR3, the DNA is TGCAGTGCTAGTCGAACCTACGAGCAGTACTTC.

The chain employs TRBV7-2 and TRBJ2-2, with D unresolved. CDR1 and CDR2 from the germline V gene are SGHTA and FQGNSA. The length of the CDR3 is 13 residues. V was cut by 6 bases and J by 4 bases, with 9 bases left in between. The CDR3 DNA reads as TGTGCCAGCAGAACGCCTAGCACCGGGGAGCTGTTTTTT. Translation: CASRTPSTGELFF.

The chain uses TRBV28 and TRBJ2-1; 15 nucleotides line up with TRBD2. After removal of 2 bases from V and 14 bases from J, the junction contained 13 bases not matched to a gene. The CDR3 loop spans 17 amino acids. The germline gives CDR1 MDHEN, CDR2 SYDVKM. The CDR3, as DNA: TGTGCCAGCAGTTTAGCTTCGGGGACTAGCGGGAGGTCTTTTAAGTTCTTC. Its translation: CASSLASGTSGRSFKFF.